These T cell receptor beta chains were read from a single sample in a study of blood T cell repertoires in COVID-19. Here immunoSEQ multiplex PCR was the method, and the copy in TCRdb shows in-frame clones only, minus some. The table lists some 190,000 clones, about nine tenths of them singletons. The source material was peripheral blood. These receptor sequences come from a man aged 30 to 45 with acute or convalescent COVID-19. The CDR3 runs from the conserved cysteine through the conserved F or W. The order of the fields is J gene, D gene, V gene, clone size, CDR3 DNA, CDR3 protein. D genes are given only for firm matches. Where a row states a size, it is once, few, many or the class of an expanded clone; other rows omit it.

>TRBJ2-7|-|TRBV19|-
TGTGCCAGTAGTATGGGCCCCGGATTTACCTACGAGCAGTACTTC
CASSMGPGFTYEQYF
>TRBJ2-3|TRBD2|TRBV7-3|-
TGTGCCAGCAGCCTCACTAGCGGAACCACAGATACGCAGTATTTT
CASSLTSGTTDTQYF
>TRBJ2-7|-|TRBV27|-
TGTGCCAGCAGTTTGACAGAAAGGGCCTACGAGCAGTACTTC
CASSLTERAYEQYF
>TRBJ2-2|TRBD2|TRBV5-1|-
TGCGCCAGCAGCTTAGAGGGTTTTGCGGGAGGGCCCGGCACCGGGGAGCTGTTTTTT
CASSLEGFAGGPGTGELFF
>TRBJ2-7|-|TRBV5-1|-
TGCGCCAGCAGCTTGACAGGGCCCTACGAGCAGTACTTC
CASSLTGPYEQYF
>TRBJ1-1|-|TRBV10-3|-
TGTGCCATCAGTGAGTCTATCTTTTACAGGGACACTGAAGCTTTCTTT
CAISESIFYRDTEAFF
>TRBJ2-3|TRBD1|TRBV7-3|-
TGTGCCAGCAGCTTAATAGGGGGCGTAGATACGCAGTATTTT
CASSLIGGVDTQYF
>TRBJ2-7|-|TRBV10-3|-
TGTGCCATCAGCGGGGGTGGTTCACTAGCCGGTATTAACTACGAGCAGTACTTC
CAISGGGSLAGINYEQYF
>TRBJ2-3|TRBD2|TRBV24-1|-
TGTGCCACCAGTTTAGCGGGAGGGCCAGCAGATACGCAGTATTTT
CATSLAGGPADTQYF
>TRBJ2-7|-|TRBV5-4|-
TGTGCCAGCAGCTCCCTCTACGAGCAGTACTTC
CASSSLYEQYF
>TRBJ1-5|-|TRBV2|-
TGTGCCAGCAGTGTACGGGGTAATAGCAATCAGCCCCAGCATTTT
CASSVRGNSNQPQHF
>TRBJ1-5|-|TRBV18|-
TGTGCCAGCTCACCGCGGTCTAGCAATCAGCCCCAGCATTTT
CASSPRSSNQPQHF
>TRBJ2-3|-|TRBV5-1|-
TGCGCCAGCATGGGACTGGCCCGGGGTGATACGCAGTATTTT
CASMGLARGDTQYF
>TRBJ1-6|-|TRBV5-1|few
TGCGCCAGCAGCATCGAAGGGGGAAGGTCACCCCTCCACTTT
CASSIEGGRSPLHF
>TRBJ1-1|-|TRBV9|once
TGTGCCAGCAGCTCCCCGGGAGGCAGGGGCCCCATCGGAGGCACTGAAGCTTTCTTT
CASSSPGGRGPIGGTEAFF
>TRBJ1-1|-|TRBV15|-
TGTGCCACCAGCAGAGAATCAGGGCGGAACACTGAAGCTTTCTTT
CATSRESGRNTEAFF
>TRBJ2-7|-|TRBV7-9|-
TGTGCCAGCAGCTTAGGTCCGGGGGCCTACGAGCAGTACTTC
CASSLGPGAYEQYF
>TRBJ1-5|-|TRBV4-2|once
TGTGCCAGCAGCCAAGACGTACAGGCAGGGGTTCAGCCCCAGCATTTT
CASSQDVQAGVQPQHF
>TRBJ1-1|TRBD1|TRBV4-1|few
TGCGCCAGCAGCCGGGGACAGGGTACTGAAGCTTTCTTT
CASSRGQGTEAFF
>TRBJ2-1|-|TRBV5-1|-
TGCGCCTCGCGCTCCTACAATGAGCAGTTCTTC
CASRSYNEQFF
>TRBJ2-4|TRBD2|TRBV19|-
TGTGCCAGTAGTGGTAGCGGGAGGGGGGCTGGGATTCAGTACTTC
CASSGSGRGAGIQYF
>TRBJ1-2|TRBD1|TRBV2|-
TGTGCCAGCAGTGAAACAGGGGACTATGGCTACACCTTC
CASSETGDYGYTF
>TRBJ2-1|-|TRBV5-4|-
TGTGCCAGCAGCCCCGCAGAGCGGAGATACAATGAGCAGTTCTTC
CASSPAERRYNEQFF
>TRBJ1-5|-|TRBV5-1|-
TGCGCCAGCAGCTTGACCAGTGGGAGTAATCAGCCCCAGCATTTT
CASSLTSGSNQPQHF
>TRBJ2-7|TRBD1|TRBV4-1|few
TGCGCCAGCAGCCCAACAGGGACAGTCTCCTACGAGCAGTACTTC
CASSPTGTVSYEQYF
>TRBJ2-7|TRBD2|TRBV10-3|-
TGTGCCACCTCCGGGACTAGCGGCTACGAGCAGTACTTC
CATSGTSGYEQYF
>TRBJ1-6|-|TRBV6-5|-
TGTGCCAGCAGCGGACATTTTAATTCACCCCTCCACTTT
CASSGHFNSPLHF
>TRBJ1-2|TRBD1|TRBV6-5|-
TGTGCCAGCAATTTCGGGACAGATTATGGCTACACCTTC
CASNFGTDYGYTF
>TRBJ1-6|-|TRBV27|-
TGTGCCAGCAGTTTAACCCCGGAGGGGACCGTATCACCCCTCCACTTT
CASSLTPEGTVSPLHF
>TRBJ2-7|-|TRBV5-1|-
TGCGCCAGCAGCTTGGCCCCGGATTCGGGTTCCTACGAGCAGTACTTC
CASSLAPDSGSYEQYF
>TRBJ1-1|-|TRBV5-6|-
TGTGCCAGCAGCTGGGCCATGGGGGCCTGGAACACTGAAGCTTTCTTT
CASSWAMGAWNTEAFF
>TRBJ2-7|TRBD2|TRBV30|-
TGTGCCTGGAGGTTTCGGGCTAGCGGGAGGATAGCCTACGAGCAGTACTTC
CAWRFRASGRIAYEQYF
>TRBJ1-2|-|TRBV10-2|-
TGCGCCAGCAGTGTTAGAGGCAGGGTGAACGGCTACACCTTC
CASSVRGRVNGYTF
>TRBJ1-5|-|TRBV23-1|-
TGCGCCAGCAGTCAATCCGAAACCACCGGGACAAACCATTATAGCAATCAGCCCCAGCATTTT
CASSQSETTGTNHYSNQPQHF
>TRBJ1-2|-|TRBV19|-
TGTGCCAGTCAGCGAACTATAAACTATGGCTACACCTTC
CASQRTINYGYTF
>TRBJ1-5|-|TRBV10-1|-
TGCGCCAGCAGTGACGGGTTCGGGATATATAGCAATCAGCCCCAGCATTTT
CASSDGFGIYSNQPQHF
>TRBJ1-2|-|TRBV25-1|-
TGTGCCAGCAGTGGCCAGGGGACTAAGGGGAGGGGCTACACCTTC
CASSGQGTKGRGYTF
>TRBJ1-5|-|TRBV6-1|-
TGTGCCAGCAGTGAACCCCTTCAGCCCCAGCATTTT
CASSEPLQPQHF
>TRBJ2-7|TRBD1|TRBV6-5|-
TGTGCCAGCAGATGGGACAGGGGATTAGACGAGCAGTACTTC
CASRWDRGLDEQYF
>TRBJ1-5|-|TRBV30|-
TGTGCCTGGAGTGCGGTAATGAGGAATCAGCCCCAGCATTTT
CAWSAVMRNQPQHF
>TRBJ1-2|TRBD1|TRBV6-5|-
TGTGCCAGCGTTCCGACCGGGACAGGGGTCGGCTACACCTTC
CASVPTGTGVGYTF
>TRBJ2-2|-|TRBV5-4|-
TGTGCCAGCAGCTTCCCTCGGACTGGAAACACCGGGGAGCTGTTTTTT
CASSFPRTGNTGELFF
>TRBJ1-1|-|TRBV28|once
TGTGCGAGCTCCCCACAGGTGCTAGGAGCTTTCTTT
CASSPQVLGAFF
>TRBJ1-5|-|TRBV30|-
TGTGCCTGGGGGCCCGTGGGGGCGGGTCAGCCCCAGCATTTT
CAWGPVGAGQPQHF
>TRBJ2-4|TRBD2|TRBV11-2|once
TGTGCCAGCAGCTTAGATAGGAGCGGGAGGTGGTACTTC
CASSLDRSGRWYF
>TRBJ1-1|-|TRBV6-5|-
TGTGCCAGCTTCCAGGGAAGGCACACTGAAGCTTTCTTT
CASFQGRHTEAFF
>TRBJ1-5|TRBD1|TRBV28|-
TGTGCCAGCAACAGACCCGGGACAGGGAATAGCAATCAGCCCCAGCATTTT
CASNRPGTGNSNQPQHF
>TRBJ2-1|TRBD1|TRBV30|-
TGTGCCTGGAGGGGCGGGACAGGGTCCTACAATGAGCAGTTCTTC
CAWRGGTGSYNEQFF
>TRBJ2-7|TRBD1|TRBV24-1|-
TGTGCCACCAGTGACAGGACAGGGGGGCTCTACGAGCAGTACTTC
CATSDRTGGLYEQYF
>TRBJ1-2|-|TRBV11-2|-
TGTGCCAGCAGGTCCCTAGCGGACTCCCGGTACTATGGCTACACCTTC
CASRSLADSRYYGYTF
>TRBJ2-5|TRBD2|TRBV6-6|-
TGTGCCAGCGTGACTAGCGGGGACCCGTCGAGGGTGGGCCAGTACTTC
CASVTSGDPSRVGQYF
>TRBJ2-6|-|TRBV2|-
TGTGCCAGCCAGGACAGATCTGGGGCCAACGTCCTGACTTTC
CASQDRSGANVLTF
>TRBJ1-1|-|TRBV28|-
TGTGCCAGCAGTTTTATTAGGGGAATGAACACTGAAGCTTTCTTT
CASSFIRGMNTEAFF
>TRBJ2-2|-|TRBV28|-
TGTGCCACCTCCATCCCAGGTTTCACCGGGGAGCTGTTTTTT
CATSIPGFTGELFF
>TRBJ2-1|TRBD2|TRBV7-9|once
TGTGCCGGCAGACTAGCGGGAGGGGACGCCCTTGAGCAGTTCTTC
CAGRLAGGDALEQFF
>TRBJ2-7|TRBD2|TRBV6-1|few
TGTGCCAGCAGTGACCTAGCGGGAGGATACTACGAGCAGTACTTC
CASSDLAGGYYEQYF
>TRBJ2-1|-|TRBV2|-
TGTGCCAGCCAAGTTCGAGGGGGTGTATTCTACAATGAGCAGTTCTTC
CASQVRGGVFYNEQFF
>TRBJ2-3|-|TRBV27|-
TGTGCCAGCAGTTTCTTAGCGGACCCCACAGATACGCAGTATTTT
CASSFLADPTDTQYF
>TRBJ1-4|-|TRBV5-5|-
TGTGCCAGCAGCTTAACAGTACTGAATGAAAAACTGTTTTTT
CASSLTVLNEKLFF
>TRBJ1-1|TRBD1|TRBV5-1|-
TGCGCCAGCAGCTTTCACAGGGGGTCCATGAACACTGAAGCTTTCTTT
CASSFHRGSMNTEAFF